This TCR beta chain was sequenced during a study of T cell responses to AZD1222 COVID-19 vaccine. Germline V gives CDR1 SNHLY, CDR2 FYNNEI. Trimming shortened V by 2 bases and J by 2 bases, and 9 bases separated the two germline ends. The CDR3 has 14 residues. Points from the study as a whole: Reports indicate that nearly half of spike-specific TCRs are directed at unmutated variant regions. Without day 14 samples, only post-peak T cell repertoires were studied.

A remark on this clone: The antigen remains unidentified.

Only in-frame clones appear in the TCRdb table, and some are missing; sequencing was by immunoSEQ multiplex PCR. The profile shows around 180,000 clones, 85% to 90% of them singletons. This chain connects TRBV2 to TRBJ1-1; no firm D call. The TCR was taken from an adult in good health. Sequences were derived from peripheral blood, sampled on day 0 of AZD1222 vaccination. The CDR3 here is CASSELQVNTEAFF. DNA of the CDR3: TGTGCCAGCAGTGAATTGCAGGTTAACACTGAAGCTTTCTTT.